The 2 T cell receptor beta chains in this list originate from one sample, sequenced in a study of T cells in Graves' hyperthyroidism and ophthalmopathy. Template material for amplifying TCR beta CDR3 regions consisted of RNA transcripts. Primed by the HTBI set, a first-round RT-PCR was run on the TCR CDR3. TCRdb called the multiplex PCR reads again in MiXCR, with one record for every CDR3 protein. Altogether around 610,000 distinct CDR3 sequences are present, about 15% being singletons, with the ten largest covering approximately 4.2%. The sequencing sample was made of blood. These receptors were obtained from a woman between 40 and 50 years old with Graves' ophthalmopathy.

The J gene is TRBJ2-1, the V gene TRBV6-4; TRBD2 aligns across 7 bases. This CDR3 contains 15 residues. CDR1 is MRHNA and CDR2 is SNTAGT in the germline V gene. V was pared by 0 bases and J by 1 base, with 0 bases of the junction left unmatched. CDR3 protein: CASSDSAGSYNEQFF. Here the CDR3 DNA reads TGTGCCAGCAGTGACTCAGCGGGATCCTACAATGAGCAGTTCTTC.

This clonotype has ten or more counts. The rearrangement joins TRBV28 to TRBJ2-7; D perhaps matches TRBD1 (7 bases). Trimming took off 0 bases at V and 4 bases at J, with 13 bases between the two ends. This CDR3 region has 15 residues. Looked up from germline, CDR1 is MDHEN and CDR2 is SYDVKM. The CDR3, as DNA: TGTGCCAGCAGTTTATGGGGGGGACAGAAGTACGAGCAGTACTTC. Protein: CASSLWGGQKYEQYF.